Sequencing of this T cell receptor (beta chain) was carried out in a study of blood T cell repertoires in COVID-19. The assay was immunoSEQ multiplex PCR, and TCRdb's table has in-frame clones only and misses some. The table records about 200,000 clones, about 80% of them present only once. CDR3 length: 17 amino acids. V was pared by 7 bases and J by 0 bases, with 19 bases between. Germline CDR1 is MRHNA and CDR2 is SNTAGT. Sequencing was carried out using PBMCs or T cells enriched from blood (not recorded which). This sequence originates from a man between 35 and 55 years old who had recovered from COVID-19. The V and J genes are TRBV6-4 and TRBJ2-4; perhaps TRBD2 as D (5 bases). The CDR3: CASIEEVLRRAKNIQYF. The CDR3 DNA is TGTGCCAGCATCGAGGAGGTGCTGAGGAGAGCCAAAAACATTCAGTACTTC.